This T cell receptor beta chain originates from a study of cytomegalovirus exposure and HLA in healthy donors. Primers: 60 Vbeta forward and 13 Jbeta reverse. The repertoire was sequenced with immunoSEQ multiplex PCR; TCRdb's copy has only in-frame clones and lacks some. The data contain about 160,000 clones, approximately 84% of them singletons. This CDR3 is built from 16 residues. Trimming pared 1 base from V and 2 bases from J, leaving 12 bases between. Germline-derived CDR1 and CDR2 are MGHRA and YSYEKL. Study conclusions and caveats: What a later analysis reportedly showed was that an Asian-associated ancestry cluster had fewer N-insertions than the 666-donor mean.

In the case of this clone: Its antigen is currently unknown.

The J gene is TRBJ2-1, the V gene TRBV4-1, with D tentatively TRBD1 (6 bases). This receptor was taken from a man aged 30-40 years in good health and CMV-seronegative. The sample was PBMCs. The CDR3 region has the DNA TGCGCCAGCAGCCAAGTTGAGGCAGGGGCCTACAATGAGCAGTTCTTC. Translating gives CASSQVEAGAYNEQFF.